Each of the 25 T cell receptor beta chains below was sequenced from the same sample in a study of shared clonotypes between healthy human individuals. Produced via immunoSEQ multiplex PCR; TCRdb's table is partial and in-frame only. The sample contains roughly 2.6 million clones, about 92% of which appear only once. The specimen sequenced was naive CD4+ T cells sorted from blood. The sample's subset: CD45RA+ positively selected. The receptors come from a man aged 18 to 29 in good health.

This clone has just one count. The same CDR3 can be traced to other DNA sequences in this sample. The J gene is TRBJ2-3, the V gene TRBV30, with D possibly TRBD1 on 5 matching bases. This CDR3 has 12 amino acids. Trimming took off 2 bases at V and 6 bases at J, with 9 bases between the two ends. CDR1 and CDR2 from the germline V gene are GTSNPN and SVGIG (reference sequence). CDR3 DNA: TGTGCCTGGAGTCTAGGGGCTGATACGCAGTATTTT. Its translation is CAWSLGADTQYF.

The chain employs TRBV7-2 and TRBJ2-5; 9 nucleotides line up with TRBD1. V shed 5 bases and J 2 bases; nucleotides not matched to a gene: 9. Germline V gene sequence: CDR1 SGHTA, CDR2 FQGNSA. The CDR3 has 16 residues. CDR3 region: CASSPQDRGPQETQYF. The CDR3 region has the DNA TGTGCCAGCAGCCCCCAGGACAGGGGTCCTCAAGAGACCCAGTACTTC.

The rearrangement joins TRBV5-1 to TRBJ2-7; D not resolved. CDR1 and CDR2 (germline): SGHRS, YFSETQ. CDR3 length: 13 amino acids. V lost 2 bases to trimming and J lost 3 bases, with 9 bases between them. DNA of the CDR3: TGCGCCAGCAGCTTCAGAGTGGGCTACGAGCAGTACTTC. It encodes CASSFRVGYEQYF.

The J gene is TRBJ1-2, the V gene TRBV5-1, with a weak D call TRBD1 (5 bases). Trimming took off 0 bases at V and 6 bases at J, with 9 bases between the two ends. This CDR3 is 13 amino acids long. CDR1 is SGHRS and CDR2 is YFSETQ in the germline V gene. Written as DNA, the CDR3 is TGCGCCAGCAGCTTGGACGGGGACGATGGCTACACCTTC. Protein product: CASSLDGDDGYTF.

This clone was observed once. The CDR3 DNA follows: TGTGCCAGCAGCCAAGCCCAGAGCACCTTCTATGGCTACACCTTC. It specifies CASSQAQSTFYGYTF. The chain carries TRBV14 and TRBJ1-2; no clear D gene. The CDR3 has 15 amino acids. Per the germline V gene, CDR1 is SGHDN and CDR2 is FVKESK. V gave up 1 base and J gave up 4 bases, with 13 bases separating them.

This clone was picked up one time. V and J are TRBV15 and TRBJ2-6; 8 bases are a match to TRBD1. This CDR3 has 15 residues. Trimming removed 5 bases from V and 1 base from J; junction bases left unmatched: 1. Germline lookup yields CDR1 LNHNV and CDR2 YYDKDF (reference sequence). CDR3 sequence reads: CATSWTGSGANVLTF. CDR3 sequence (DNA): TGTGCCACCAGCTGGACAGGGTCTGGGGCCAACGTCCTGACTTTC. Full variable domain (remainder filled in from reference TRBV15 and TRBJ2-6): DAMVIQNPRYQVTQFGKPVTLSCSQTLNHNVMYWYQQKSSQAPKLLFHYYDKDFNNEADTPDNFQSRRPNTSFCFLDIRSPGLGDTAMYLCATSWTGSGANVLTFGAGSRLTVL.

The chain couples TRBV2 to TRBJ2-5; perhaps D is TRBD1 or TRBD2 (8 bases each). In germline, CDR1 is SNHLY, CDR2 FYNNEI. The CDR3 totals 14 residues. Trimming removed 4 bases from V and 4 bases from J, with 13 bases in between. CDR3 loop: CASSVSGTGETQYF. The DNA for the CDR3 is TGTGCCAGCAGTGTTAGCGGGACAGGAGAGACCCAGTACTTC.

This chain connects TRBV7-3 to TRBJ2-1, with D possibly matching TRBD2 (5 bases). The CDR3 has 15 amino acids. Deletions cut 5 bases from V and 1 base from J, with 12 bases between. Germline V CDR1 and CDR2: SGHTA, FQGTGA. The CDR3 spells CASSPLRGSYNEQFF. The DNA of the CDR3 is TGTGCCAGCAGCCCACTCCGGGGATCCTACAATGAGCAGTTCTTC.

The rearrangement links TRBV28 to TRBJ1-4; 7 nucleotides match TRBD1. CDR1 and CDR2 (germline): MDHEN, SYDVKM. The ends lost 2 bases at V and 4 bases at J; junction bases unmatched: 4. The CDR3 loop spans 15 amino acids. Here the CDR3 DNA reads TGTGCCAGCAGTTTAAGGGGACAGAGTAATGAAAAACTGTTTTTT. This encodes CASSLRGQSNEKLFF. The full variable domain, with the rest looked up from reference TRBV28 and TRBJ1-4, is DVKVTQSSRYLVKRTGEKVFLECVQDMDHENMFWYRQDPGLGLRLIYFSYDVKMKEKGDIPEGYSVSREKKERFSLILESASTNQTSMYLCASSLRGQSNEKLFFGSGTQLSVL.

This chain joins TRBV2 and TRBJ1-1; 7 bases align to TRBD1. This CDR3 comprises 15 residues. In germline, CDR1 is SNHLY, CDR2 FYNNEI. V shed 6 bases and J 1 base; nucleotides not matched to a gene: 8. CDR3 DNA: TGTGCCAGCAGAGGGCCGGGACAGAGGAACACTGAAGCTTTCTTT. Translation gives CASRGPGQRNTEAFF.

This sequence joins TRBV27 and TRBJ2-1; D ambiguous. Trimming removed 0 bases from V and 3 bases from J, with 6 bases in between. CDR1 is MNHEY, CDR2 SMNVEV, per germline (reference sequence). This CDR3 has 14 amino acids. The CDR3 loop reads CASSLSGYYNEQFF. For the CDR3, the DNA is TGTGCCAGCAGTTTATCAGGGTACTACAATGAGCAGTTCTTC.

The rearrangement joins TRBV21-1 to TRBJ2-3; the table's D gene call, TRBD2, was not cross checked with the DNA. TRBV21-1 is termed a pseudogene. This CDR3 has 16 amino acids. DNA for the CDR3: TGTGCCAGCAGCAAAGTCGAAGGGCGGGGGACAGATACGCAGTATTTT. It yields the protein CASSKVEGRGTDTQYF.

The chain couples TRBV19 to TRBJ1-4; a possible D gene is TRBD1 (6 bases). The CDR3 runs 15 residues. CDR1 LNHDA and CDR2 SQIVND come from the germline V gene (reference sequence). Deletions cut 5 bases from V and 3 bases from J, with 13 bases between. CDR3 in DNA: TGTGCCAGTAGTGCCCCGGGACACTCTAATGAAAAACTGTTTTTT. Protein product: CASSAPGHSNEKLFF.

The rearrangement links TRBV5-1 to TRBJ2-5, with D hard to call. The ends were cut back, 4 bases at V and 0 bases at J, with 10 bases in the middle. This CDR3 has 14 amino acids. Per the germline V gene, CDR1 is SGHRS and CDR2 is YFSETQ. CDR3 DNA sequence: TGCGCCAGCAGCCAAAGACATTACCAAGAGACCCAGTACTTC. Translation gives CASSQRHYQETQYF.

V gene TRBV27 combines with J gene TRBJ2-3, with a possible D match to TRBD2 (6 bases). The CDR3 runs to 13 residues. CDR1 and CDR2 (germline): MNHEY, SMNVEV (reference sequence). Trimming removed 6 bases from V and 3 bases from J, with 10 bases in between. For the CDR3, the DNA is TGTGCCAGCAGCCTGACTAGGACAGATACGCAGTATTTT. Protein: CASSLTRTDTQYF.

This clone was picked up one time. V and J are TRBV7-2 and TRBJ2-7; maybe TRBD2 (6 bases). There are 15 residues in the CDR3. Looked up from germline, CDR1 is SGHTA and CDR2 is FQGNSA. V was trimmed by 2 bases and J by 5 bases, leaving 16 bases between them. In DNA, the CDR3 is TGTGCCAGCAGCTTAAGCGGGTCGTCAGGCAACGAGCAGTACTTC. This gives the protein CASSLSGSSGNEQYF.

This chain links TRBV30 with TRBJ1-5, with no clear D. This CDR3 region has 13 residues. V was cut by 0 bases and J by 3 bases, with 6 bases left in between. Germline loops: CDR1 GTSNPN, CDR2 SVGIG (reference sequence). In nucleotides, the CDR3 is TGTGCCTGGAGTGTAAACGACAATCAGCCCCAGCATTTT. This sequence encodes CAWSVNDNQPQHF.

Here the CDR3 DNA reads TGTGCCAGCAGTTCAGGTAGCCTGGCCGGGGAGCTGTTTTTT. Encoded protein: CASSSGSLAGELFF. This rearrangement joins TRBV7-2 to TRBJ2-2, with no clear D. Germline CDR1 SGHTA, CDR2 FQGNSA. The CDR3 loop spans 14 amino acids. The V gene lost 6 bases and the J gene lost 6 bases, with 14 bases spanning the gap. Full variable domain (remainder filled in from reference TRBV7-2 and TRBJ2-2): GAGVSQSPSNKVTEKGKDVELRCDPISGHTALYWYRQSLGQGLEFLIYFQGNSAPDKSGLPSDRFSAERTGGSVSTLTIQRTQQEDSAVYLCASSSGSLAGELFFGEGSRLTVL.

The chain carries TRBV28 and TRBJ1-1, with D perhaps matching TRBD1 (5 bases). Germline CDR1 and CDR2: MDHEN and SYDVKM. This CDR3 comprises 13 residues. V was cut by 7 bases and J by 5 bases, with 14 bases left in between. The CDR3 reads CASTIGGETEAFF. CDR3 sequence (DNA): TGTGCCAGCACCATTGGGGGGGAAACTGAAGCTTTCTTT.

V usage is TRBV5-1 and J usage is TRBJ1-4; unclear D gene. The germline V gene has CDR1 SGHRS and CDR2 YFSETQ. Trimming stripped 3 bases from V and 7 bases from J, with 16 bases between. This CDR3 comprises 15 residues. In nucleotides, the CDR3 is TGCGCCAGCAGCTACGGCAGTGGCTGGAGTGAAAAACTGTTTTTT. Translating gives CASSYGSGWSEKLFF.

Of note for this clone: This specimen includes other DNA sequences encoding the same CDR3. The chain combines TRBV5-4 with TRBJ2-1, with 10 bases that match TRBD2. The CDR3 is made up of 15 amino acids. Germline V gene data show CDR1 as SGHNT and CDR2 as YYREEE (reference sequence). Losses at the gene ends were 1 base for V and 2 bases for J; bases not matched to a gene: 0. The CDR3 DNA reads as TGTGCCAGCAGCTTGACTAGCGGGGCCTACAATGAGCAGTTCTTC. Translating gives CASSLTSGAYNEQFF.

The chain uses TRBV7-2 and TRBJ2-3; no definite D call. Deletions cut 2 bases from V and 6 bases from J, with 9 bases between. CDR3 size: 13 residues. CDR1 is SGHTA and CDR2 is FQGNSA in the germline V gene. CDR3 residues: CASSLFRQDTQYF. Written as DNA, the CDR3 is TGTGCCAGCAGCTTATTTCGGCAGGATACGCAGTATTTT. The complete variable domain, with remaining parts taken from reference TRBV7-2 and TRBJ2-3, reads GAGVSQSPSNKVTEKGKDVELRCDPISGHTALYWYRQSLGQGLEFLIYFQGNSAPDKSGLPSDRFSAERTGGSVSTLTIQRTQQEDSAVYLCASSLFRQDTQYFGPGTRLTVL.

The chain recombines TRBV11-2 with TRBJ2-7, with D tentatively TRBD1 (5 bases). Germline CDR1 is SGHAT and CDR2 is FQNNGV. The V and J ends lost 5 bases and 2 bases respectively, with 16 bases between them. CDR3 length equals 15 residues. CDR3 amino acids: CASSRQGKYAYEQYF. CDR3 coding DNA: TGTGCCAGCAGCCGTCAGGGAAAATATGCCTACGAGCAGTACTTC. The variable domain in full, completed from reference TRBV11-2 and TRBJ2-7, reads EAGVAQSPRYKIIEKRQSVAFWCNPISGHATLYWYQQILGQGPKLLIQFQNNGVVDDSQLPKDRFSAERLKGVDSTLKIQPAKLEDSAVYLCASSRQGKYAYEQYFGPGTRLTVT.

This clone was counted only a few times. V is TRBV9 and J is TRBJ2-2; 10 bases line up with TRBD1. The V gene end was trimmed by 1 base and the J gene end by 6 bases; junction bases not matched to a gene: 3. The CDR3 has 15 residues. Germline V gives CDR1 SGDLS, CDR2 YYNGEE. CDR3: CASSVWDRGPGELFF. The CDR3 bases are TGTGCCAGCAGCGTATGGGACAGGGGCCCCGGGGAGCTGTTTTTT.

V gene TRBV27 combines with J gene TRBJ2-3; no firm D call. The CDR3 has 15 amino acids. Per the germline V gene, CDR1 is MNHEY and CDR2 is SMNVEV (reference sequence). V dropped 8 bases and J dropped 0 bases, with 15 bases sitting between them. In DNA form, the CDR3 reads TGTGCCAGCGCAACGCTGGCGGTAAGCACAGATACGCAGTATTTT. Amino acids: CASATLAVSTDTQYF.